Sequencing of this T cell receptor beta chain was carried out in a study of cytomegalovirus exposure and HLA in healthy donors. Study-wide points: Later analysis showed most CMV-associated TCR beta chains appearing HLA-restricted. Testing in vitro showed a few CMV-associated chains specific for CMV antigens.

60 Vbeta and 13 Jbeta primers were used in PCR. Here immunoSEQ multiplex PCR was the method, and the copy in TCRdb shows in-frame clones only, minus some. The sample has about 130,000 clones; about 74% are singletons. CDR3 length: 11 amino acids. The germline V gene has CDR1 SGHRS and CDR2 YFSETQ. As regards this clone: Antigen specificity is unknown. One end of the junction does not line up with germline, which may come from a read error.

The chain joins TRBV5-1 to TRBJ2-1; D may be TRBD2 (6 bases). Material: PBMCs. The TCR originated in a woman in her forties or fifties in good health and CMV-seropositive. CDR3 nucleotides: TGCGCCAGCCACAGAGGAGGGGACCAGGTCTTC. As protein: CASHRGGDQVF.